This TCR beta chain was identified during a study of T cell responses to AZD1222 COVID-19 vaccine. The study's findings and limits: Nearly half of spike-specific TCRs reportedly target unmutated variant regions. Females made up more of the donors, who were largely white British, and clonal diversity may have come out too low.

This CDR3 region has 13 residues. Trimming cost V 8 bases and J 8 bases; bases outside gene matches: 3. Sequenced by immunoSEQ multiplex PCR; TCRdb stores in-frame clones only, minus some. This table holds some 150,000 clones, around nine tenths found once. In the case of this clone: Its antigen remains unidentified.

The clonotype comes from an adult who received the AZD1222 COVID-19 vaccine. The chain carries TRBV12-3 or TRBV12-4 and TRBJ2-3; 14 nucleotides align to TRBD2. The sample consisted of peripheral blood, taken 28 days after the second AZD1222 dose. CDR3 protein: CASRGTSGGTQYF. The CDR3 DNA is TGTGCCAGCCGCGGGACTAGCGGGGGTACGCAGTATTTT.